The 13 T cell receptor beta chains in this list originate from one sample, sequenced in a study of memory CD4+ T cells and cytomegalovirus serostatus. Sequenced by immunoSEQ multiplex PCR; TCRdb stores in-frame clones only, minus some. The sample contains 30,000 to 40,000 clones, about three quarters of which appear only once. Single viable CD3+CD4+CD8-CD45RO+ cells were sorted as the memory CD4+ T cells. Sequenced: memory CD4+ T cells from blood. The receptors come from an adult in good health and CMV-seronegative. Some clones in this sample may be carry-over from other donors' samples.

This clone came up a few times. V gene TRBV6-6 combines with J gene TRBJ1-2; D remains unclear. CDR1 and CDR2 (germline): MNHNY, SVGAGI (reference sequence). The CDR3 extends over 14 amino acids. Trimming cost V 7 bases and J 4 bases, with 16 bases left between them. In DNA form, the CDR3 reads TGTGCCAGCACCCCCAGCGGGGATAGCTATGGCTACACCTTC. This codes for CASTPSGDSYGYTF.

The chain has TRBV6-5 and TRBJ1-5; D unclear. Between the trimmed V and J ends, which lost 7 bases and 4 bases, there was a span of 14 bases. CDR3 length: 14 amino acids. The germline gives CDR1 MNHEY, CDR2 SVGAGI. CDR3 amino acids: CASTAGGPNQPQHF. CDR3 sequence (DNA): TGTGCCAGCACCGCGGGCGGCCCGAATCAGCCCCAGCATTTT.

The table lists this clone with a few counts. This CDR3 is CASSSTGRKVAFF. CDR3 nucleotides: TGTGCCAGCAGCTCGACAGGGAGGAAGGTAGCTTTCTTT. J is TRBJ1-1 and V is TRBV11-3; TRBD1 aligns across 7 bases. CDR1 is SGHNT, CDR2 YENEEA, per germline. V was clipped by 4 bases and J by 10 bases; unmatched bases: 9. This CDR3 region has 13 residues.

The V gene is TRBV19, the J gene TRBJ1-2; D perhaps matches TRBD1 (6 bases). This CDR3 is 14 amino acids long. Germline V gene sequence: CDR1 LNHDA, CDR2 SQIVND (reference sequence). V was pared by 5 bases and J by 7 bases, with 17 bases between. The CDR3 DNA follows: TGTGCCAGTAGTGGCTCACGGGGGCTTGGTGGCTACACCTTC. It specifies CASSGSRGLGGYTF.

The chain has TRBV5-6 and TRBJ2-7; the D is unclear. V lost 0 bases to trimming and J lost 4 bases, with 8 bases between them. The length of the CDR3 is 13 residues. Germline CDR1 and CDR2: SGHDT and YYEEEE. This CDR3 reads CASSLVIGYEQYF. Written as DNA, the CDR3 is TGTGCCAGCAGCTTGGTGATCGGGTACGAGCAGTACTTC.

J is TRBJ1-1 and V is TRBV18, with D hard to call. The CDR3 spans 13 residues. V lost 6 bases to trimming and J lost 2 bases, with 10 bases between them. The germline V gene has CDR1 KGHSH and CDR2 LQKENI. The CDR3 region has the DNA TGTGCCAGCTCTCCGCAGATCAACACTGAAGCTTTCTTT. Its translation: CASSPQINTEAFF.

The V call is TRBV10-3, the J call TRBJ1-2; no clear D. The length of the CDR3 is 13 residues. Deletions cut 2 bases from V and 8 bases from J, with 12 bases between. Germline CDR1 ENHRY, CDR2 SYGVKD. The DNA of the CDR3 is TGTGCCATCAGTGAGGCGGATTCTAAGGGCTACACCTTC. Translated: CAISEADSKGYTF.

This clone was observed a single time. The V call is TRBV7-9, the J call TRBJ2-3, with TRBD1 identical over 8 bases. V lost 1 base and J lost 4; bases outside the gene matches: 1. The length of the CDR3 is 14 residues. Germline V gene sequence: CDR1 SEHNR, CDR2 FQNEAQ (reference sequence). As DNA, the CDR3 is TGTGCCAGCAGCTTAGGGACAGGGTCAGATACGCAGTATTTT. Its protein is CASSLGTGSDTQYF.

This rearrangement joins TRBV9 to TRBJ2-3; possible D gene TRBD2, 6 bases. The CDR3 is made up of 15 amino acids. Germline CDR1 reads SGDLS; CDR2 reads YYNGEE. The germline V and J ends were trimmed by 3 bases and 2 bases, with 13 bases remaining between them. The DNA of the CDR3 is TGTGCCAGCAGCGGGGGCGGGGCGGTCACAGATACGCAGTATTTT. Translating gives CASSGGGAVTDTQYF.

V and J are TRBV7-9 and TRBJ1-5; maybe TRBD1 (6 bases). Germline values: CDR1 SEHNR, CDR2 FQNEAQ (reference sequence). The CDR3 loop spans 13 amino acids. The V end was cut by 4 bases, the J end by 7 bases, with 11 bases between. The DNA of the CDR3 is TGTGCCAGCAGCTCTGGGGGGGCGCAGCCCCAGCATTTT. Its translation: CASSSGGAQPQHF.

This clone was seen more than once but under ten times. This chain joins TRBV2 and TRBJ1-1; D is possibly TRBD1 (6 bases). Germline V gene lookup returns CDR1 SNHLY and CDR2 FYNNEI. The CDR3 runs 14 residues. V was clipped by 6 bases and J by 12 bases, with 23 bases between them. Written as DNA, the CDR3 is TGTGCCAGCAGCGTTACAGGGTCCTCACGGTCCCCTTTCTTT. It translates to CASSVTGSSRSPFF.

In DNA form, the CDR3 reads TGTGCCAGCAGTTCGAACGGACTAGCGGACACTGGGAATGAGCAGTTCTTC. This translates into CASSSNGLADTGNEQFF. The chain is built from TRBV2 and TRBJ2-1, with 10 bases fitting TRBD2. The trim removed 5 bases at V and 7 bases at J, leaving 14 bases unmatched. The length of the CDR3 is 17 residues. CDR1 SNHLY and CDR2 FYNNEI come from the germline V gene.

The J gene is TRBJ1-6, the V gene TRBV7-3, with a weak D call TRBD1 (5 bases). Germline V gene sequence: CDR1 SGHTA, CDR2 FQGTGA. V lost 8 bases and J 7 bases, leaving 12 bases between the germline ends. The CDR3 is made up of 13 amino acids. CDR3 loop: CASGAAVNSPLHF. The DNA for the CDR3 is TGTGCCAGCGGGGCGGCGGTGAATTCACCCCTCCACTTT.